The entry that follows covers one T cell receptor (beta chain) sequence. There are 16 residues in the CDR3. Germline V gene data show CDR1 as SNHLY and CDR2 as FYNNEI. The record originates from a study of T cells expressing NK-cell markers. Study-level background: Repertoire data for TCR beta were derived from sorted T cells (CD3+CD56+NKG2C+, CD3+CD56+NKG2C- and CD3+CD56-NKG2C+). Just one sequenced donor of eight was HCMV-seronegative, while seven were seropositive.

The TCR beta cDNA came from 5'RACE template switching with UMIs. For each CDR3 protein, TCRdb gives one entry from its re-call of the 5' RACE reads, without DNA. The table lists 400,000 to 500,000 distinct CDR3 sequences, with 6% to 9.5% in the top ten. The sample taken for sequencing was blood T cells: a sorted CD56 or NKG2C T cell subset, CD4+ or CD8+ T cells, or bulk PBMC T cells (not recorded which). The TCR originated in a woman between 18 and 75 years old in good health. The chain has TRBV2 and TRBJ2-1; the TCRdb call, TRBD2, lacks DNA for checking. CDR3 in amino acids: CASSELLGGRYNEQFF.